This T cell receptor (beta chain) derives from a study of blood T cell repertoires in COVID-19. Whole-study context: Researchers got acute and convalescent COVID-19 samples from the United States, Italy and Spain. Nucleic acid was either cDNA or gDNA, and it came from T cells, B-cell-depleted T cells, or PBMCs.

Repertoires were generated with immunoSEQ multiplex PCR, while TCRdb's copy carries only in-frame clones and drops some. The table has about 99,000 clones, approximately 80% seen once; the top ten hold around 4.7%. This CDR3 contains 14 residues. With 3 bases removed from V and 4 bases from J, the gap between germline ends came to 10 bases. The V gene's germline CDR1 is LGHDT and CDR2 YNNKEL (reference sequence). The clonotype was recovered from a man aged 80 or over with COVID-19, enrolled during active disease. The chain joins TRBV3-1 (or the pseudogene TRBV3-2) to TRBJ1-3, with a tentative D call TRBD1 (6 bases). The source material was peripheral blood. CDR3: CASSQAGAGNTIYF. CDR3 nucleotide sequence: TGTGCCAGCAGCCAGGCGGGGGCAGGAAACACCATATATTTT.